This T cell receptor (beta chain) appears in the sequencing data of a study of blood T cells in healthy people across ages. V was clipped by 2 bases and J by 4 bases, with 12 bases between them. The CDR3 contains 16 residues. Germline V gives CDR1 MNHNY, CDR2 SVGAGI (reference sequence). The second PCR ran about 6 to 12 cycles with a sample-barcoded 5' primer and J-beta primers. TCRdb reanalysed the 5' RACE reads using MiXCR and keeps one entry per CDR3 protein. The sample holds about 830,000 distinct CDR3 sequences; approximately 67% are singletons and the top ten take about 30%. The TCR was taken from a man aged 30 to 39 in good health. The rearrangement uses TRBV6-6 and TRBJ2-6, with D perhaps matching TRBD2 (7 bases). Sample: blood. The chain's CDR3 is CASSYAGARGANVLTF. The CDR3 DNA follows: TGTGCCAGCAGTTACGCGGGGGCGCGCGGGGCCAACGTCCTGACTTTC.